Sequencing of this TCR beta chain was carried out in a study of response to subunit inactivated influenza vaccine. Study-wide results and caveats: Authors proposed each seasonal influenza vaccination draws in few new T cells.

This clonotype was counted ten times or more. The antigen is undetermined. MiXCR was run by TCRdb on the RT-PCR reads, yielding one entry per CDR3 protein. The sample has fewer than 650,000 distinct CDR3 sequences, 10% to 15% seen once. The receptor comes from a man between 45 and 60 years old who received an inactivated influenza vaccine. The material sequenced was PBMCs from blood, taken roughly 47 days after vaccination.

CDR3 sequence (DNA): TGTGCCAGCTCTCCCTATGGGGCCTTAAACGAGCAGTACTTC. This gives the protein CASSPYGALNEQYF. This chain connects TRBV2 to TRBJ2-7, with D tentatively TRBD1 (5 bases). Germline V gene lookup returns CDR1 SNHLY and CDR2 FYNNEI. CDR3 length equals 14 residues. V shed 8 bases and J shed 5 bases, with 19 bases lying between them.